Sequencing of this T cell receptor (beta chain) was carried out in a study of T cell changes during pregnancy in multiple sclerosis. The protocol was immunoSEQ multiplex PCR, while the TCRdb copy is restricted to in-frame clones and leaves out a portion. The repertoire consists of some 70,000 clones, with about 91% occurring once and the leading ten covering almost 0.3%. The receptor comes from a female donor in good health, enrolled as a control in a pregnancy study. The sequencing used CD4+ T cells from peripheral blood mononuclear cells, collected in the third trimester of pregnancy.

The CDR3 nucleotides read TGTGCCAGCTCACCCAGCCCCCAGGGGCGGGAAGCTTTCTTT. It specifies CASSPSPQGREAFF. The rearrangement joins TRBV18 to TRBJ1-1; D possibly corresponds to TRBD1 (6 bases). Germline CDR1 and CDR2: KGHSH and LQKENI. The CDR3 runs to 14 residues. Trimming stripped 3 bases from V and 8 bases from J, with 16 bases between.